One and the same sample provided the 14 T cell receptor beta chains below, sequenced in a study of OX40 agonist ivuxolimab in advanced cancers. Some clones are missing from TCRdb's copy, which holds only in-frame ones; the method was immunoSEQ multiplex PCR. The table has 40,000 to 55,000 clones, roughly 92% seen once; the top ten hold about 16%. The input for sequencing was CD4+ or CD8+ T cells sorted from blood, taken in a trial of the OX40 agonist ivuxolimab. These receptors were collected from an adult with an advanced solid tumor such as melanoma, head and neck, liver or kidney cancer.

This chain connects TRBV19 to TRBJ2-7; D unresolved. V lost 4 bases and J lost 2, with 6 bases in between. The CDR3 length is 12 residues. Germline V CDR1 and CDR2: LNHDA, SQIVND (reference sequence). The CDR3 region has the DNA TGTGCCAGTAGTAACCTCCCCTACGAGCAGTACTTC. Its translation: CASSNLPYEQYF.

This rearrangement joins TRBV27 to TRBJ2-1; 7 nucleotides agree with TRBD1. The CDR3 extends over 15 amino acids. CDR1 MNHEY and CDR2 SMNVEV come from the germline V gene (reference sequence). V shed 7 bases, J shed 2 bases, and the junction held 8 bases outside the gene matches. This CDR3 is CASTPGQGAYNEQFF. For the CDR3, the DNA is TGTGCCAGCACCCCTGGGCAGGGGGCCTACAATGAGCAGTTCTTC.

The rearrangement joins TRBV4-1 to TRBJ2-7; TRBD1 agrees at 7 bases. The trim removed 3 bases at V and 3 bases at J, leaving 2 bases unmatched. From germline, CDR1 is MGHRA and CDR2 YSYEKL. The CDR3 covers 13 residues. The CDR3 here is CASSHRQGYEQYF. CDR3 bases: TGCGCCAGCAGCCACCGACAGGGCTACGAGCAGTACTTC.

The chain links TRBV29-1 to TRBJ2-2, with D tentatively TRBD1 (5 bases). V was clipped by 6 bases and J by 1 base, with 15 bases between them. Germline V CDR1 and CDR2: SQVTM, ANQGSEA. This CDR3 has 15 amino acids. The chain's CDR3 is CSVTPLGQNTGELFF. As DNA, the CDR3 is TGCAGCGTCACCCCGTTAGGACAGAACACCGGGGAGCTGTTTTTT.

The chain employs TRBV5-5 and TRBJ1-4; TRBD1 matches at 7 bases. V gave up 3 bases and J gave up 7 bases; unmatched junction bases: 12. Germline CDR1 SGHKS, CDR2 YYEKEE (reference sequence). The CDR3 loop spans 16 amino acids. Here the CDR3 reads CASSWRETGLSEKLFF. As DNA, the CDR3 is TGTGCCAGCAGCTGGAGGGAGACAGGGCTGAGTGAAAAACTGTTTTTT.

V and J are TRBV28 and TRBJ2-5; no clear D gene. The V and J ends lost 5 bases and 5 bases respectively, with 15 bases between them. Germline V gene data show CDR1 as MDHEN and CDR2 as SYDVKM. The CDR3 totals 14 residues. CDR3 sequence reads: CASSPPAKGETQYF. Here the CDR3 DNA reads TGTGCCAGCAGTCCCCCGGCCAAAGGGGAGACCCAGTACTTC.

The V gene is TRBV19, the J gene TRBJ2-7; D not resolved. V lost 1 base and J 5 bases, leaving 9 bases between the germline ends. Per the germline V gene, CDR1 is LNHDA and CDR2 is SQIVND (reference sequence). CDR3 size: 13 residues. CDR3 sequence (DNA): TGTGCCAGTAGTATAGTCCATGAGGACGAGCAGTACTTC. It is translated as CASSIVHEDEQYF. The variable domain in full, with the rest retrieved from reference TRBV19 and TRBJ2-7, is DGGITQSPKYLFRKEGQNVTLSCEQNLNHDAMYWYRQDPGQGLRLIYYSQIVNDFQKGDIAEGYSVSREKKESFPLTVTSAQKNPTAFYLCASSIVHEDEQYFGPGTRLTVT.

The chain carries TRBV28 and TRBJ2-3; 12 nucleotides line up with TRBD2. The CDR3 covers 14 residues. The V segment lost 5 bases and the J segment 6 bases; nucleotides outside the gene matches: 3. Per germline, CDR1 MDHEN and CDR2 SYDVKM. In DNA, the CDR3 is TGTGCCAGCAGTCTAGCGGGAGGGGTCGATACGCAGTATTTT. Amino acids: CASSLAGGVDTQYF.

The V call is TRBV9, the J call TRBJ2-7, with D perhaps TRBD1 or TRBD2 (5 bases each). Per germline, CDR1 SGDLS and CDR2 YYNGEE. CDR3 size: 15 residues. V was pared by 3 bases and J by 4 bases, with 17 bases between. CDR3 residues: CASSALPGPEYEQYF. For the CDR3, the DNA is TGTGCCAGCAGCGCCCTACCGGGACCGGAGTACGAGCAGTACTTC.

On this clone itself: The junction departs from the called germline gene at one end, perhaps through a read error. The V call is TRBV7-7, the J call TRBJ2-1; D is ambiguous. The CDR3 is 14 amino acids. CDR1 SSHAT and CDR2 FNYEAQ come from the germline V gene (reference sequence). This CDR3 reads CASSLEHNGNEQFF. The CDR3 nucleotides read TGTGCTAGCAGCTTAGAGCACAACGGCAATGAGCAGTTCTTC.

The chain couples TRBV4-1 to TRBJ1-5; D is perhaps TRBD1 (6 bases). This CDR3 region has 15 residues. V shed 1 base and J shed 6 bases, with 13 bases lying between them. Germline V CDR1 and CDR2: MGHRA, YSYEKL. The CDR3 DNA is TGCGCCAGCAGCCAAGCTGAGGGGGTAAGTCAGCCCCAGCATTTT. It yields the protein CASSQAEGVSQPQHF.

The V and J genes are TRBV4-1 and TRBJ2-2; tentative D call: TRBD1 (6 bases). Trimming took off 4 bases at V and 1 base at J, with 13 bases between the two ends. Germline-derived CDR1 and CDR2 are MGHRA and YSYEKL. This CDR3 has 16 residues. The CDR3 DNA is TGCGCCAGCAGCCCCCGGACAGTTGTGAACACCGGGGAGCTGTTTTTT. It codes for CASSPRTVVNTGELFF.

The chain joins TRBV4-1 to TRBJ2-1; 9 positions match TRBD2. CDR3 length: 17 amino acids. Germline V lookup: CDR1 MGHRA, CDR2 YSYEKL. V shed 0 bases, J shed 6 bases, and the junction held 9 bases outside the gene matches. The CDR3 region is CASSQELPSGATNEQFF. The CDR3 bases are TGCGCCAGCAGCCAAGAGCTACCTAGCGGGGCCACCAATGAGCAGTTCTTC.

The CDR3 here is CASSSTSDSYNEQFF. CDR3 nucleotides: TGTGCCAGCAGCTCCACTAGTGATTCCTACAATGAGCAGTTCTTC. The rearrangement joins TRBV28 to TRBJ2-1; D perhaps matches TRBD2 (5 bases). From germline, CDR1 is MDHEN and CDR2 SYDVKM. The CDR3 loop spans 15 amino acids. V lost 6 bases and J 1 base, leaving 13 bases between the germline ends.